Listed below are T cell receptor beta chains from one sample, sequenced in a study of beta chain features in type 1 diabetes. Clones were read by immunoSEQ multiplex PCR, and TCRdb kept only the in-frame ones, dropping some. This table holds hundreds of thousands of clones, roughly an eighth found once. The sample taken for sequencing was naive CD4+ T cells from blood. The source is a man aged 18-30 years with type 1 diabetes. CDR3s include the opening cysteine and the closing phenylalanine or tryptophan. A D gene is named only where the DNA matches it firmly. Clone size, where shown, is once, few, many, or a class for clones that have expanded.

clone_size	v_call	j_call	d_call	cdr3_nt	cdr3_aa
-	TRBV4-2	TRBJ2-7	-	TGTGCCAGCAGCCAAGTGGTAGGTCCCGGGGCAACCGAGCAGTACTTC	CASSQVVGPGATEQYF
few	TRBV7-2	TRBJ1-5	-	TGTGCCAGCAGCTTAAACGTCTATAGCAATCAGCCCCAGCATTTT	CASSLNVYSNQPQHF
few	TRBV28	TRBJ2-7	TRBD2	TGTGCCAGCAGCCTCTTTTTGTTAGCGGGAGTATACGAGCAGTACTTC	CASSLFLLAGVYEQYF
few	TRBV30	TRBJ2-5	-	TGTGCCTGGAGTGTCGGTAGTTTGGACCGTATGTCCCAGTACTTC	CAWSVGSLDRMSQYF
few	TRBV21-1	TRBJ1-3	-	TGTGCCAGCAGCCCGGGACAGGCAACTGGAAACACCATATATTTT	CASSPGQATGNTIYF
few	TRBV9	TRBJ2-1	-	TGTGCCAGCAGCGTAGGGTCAGGGCTAAATGAGCAGTTCTTC	CASSVGSGLNEQFF
-	TRBV7-9	TRBJ1-1	TRBD1	TGTGCCAGCAGCCCCCATGGGGTGGGCCAGGGGGGTTTCTTT	CASSPHGVGQGGFF
few	TRBV7-6	TRBJ2-7	-	TGTGCCAGCAGCTCCTCCCACAGATCATACGAGCAGTACTTC	CASSSSHRSYEQYF
few	TRBV7-3	TRBJ2-7	TRBD2	TGTGCCAGCAGCCCCCGGACTAGCGGCGAGCAGTACTTC	CASSPRTSGEQYF
few	TRBV5-1	TRBJ1-2	TRBD1	TGCGCCAGCAGCTTGAGACAGGGAAGGGGCTACACCTTC	CASSLRQGRGYTF
-	TRBV28	TRBJ2-7	TRBD1	TGTGCCAGCAGTTTACAGGGACAGGTGTACGAGCAGTACTTC	CASSLQGQVYEQYF
-	TRBV6-1	TRBJ1-5	-	TGTGCCAGCAGGGATAGCAATCAGCCCCAGCATTTT	CASRDSNQPQHF
few	TRBV7-9	TRBJ1-4	-	TGTGCCAGCTCGAACCCGAATACACTCGAAAAACTGTTTTTT	CASSNPNTLEKLFF
few	TRBV11-2	TRBJ2-3	TRBD2	TGTGCCAGCAGCTTGACTAGCGGGATAAGCACAGATACGCAGTATTTT	CASSLTSGISTDTQYF
few	TRBV19	TRBJ2-3	-	TGTGCCAGTAGGAACACAGATACGCAGTATTTT	CASRNTDTQYF
-	TRBV5-8	TRBJ2-2	-	TGTGCCAGCAGCTTTGCTAGTGGCACCGGGGAGCTGTTTTTT	CASSFASGTGELFF
-	TRBV15	TRBJ2-6	-	TGTGCCACCAGCAGAGGCGACTCTGGGGCCAACGTCCTGACTTTC	CATSRGDSGANVLTF
few	TRBV6-6	TRBJ1-4	-	TGTGCCAGCAGGGGCAGCACAACTAATGAAAAACTGTTTTTT	CASRGSTTNEKLFF